Listed below are T cell receptor beta chains from one sample, sequenced in a study of metastatic and nonmetastatic thyroid tumors. With MiXCR, TCRdb reprocessed the PCR reads. The table shows some 30,000 clones, with roughly a fifth occurring only once. Sequencing input: blood. These receptors were obtained from a female donor with papillary thyroid cancer or a benign thyroid nodule (not recorded which). Some clones in this sample may be carry-over from other donors' samples. The CDR3 runs from the conserved cysteine through the conserved F or W. The D gene is left open where the match is weak. For some rows the clone size is stated as once, few or many, or as a class when expanded; others skip it.

d_call,j_call,clone_size,v_call,cdr3_aa,cdr3_nt
-,TRBJ1-6,medium-sized,TRBV5-1,CASSTDGSYNSPLHF,TGCGCCAGCAGCACAGACGGCTCCTATAATTCACCCCTCCACTTT
TRBD2,TRBJ2-1,few,TRBV27,CASGLLAGRNEQFF,TGTGCCAGCGGTTTACTAGCGGGGCGCAATGAGCAGTTCTTC
TRBD2,TRBJ2-1,many,TRBV6-5,CASPASGRITAYNEQFF,TGTGCCAGCCCGGCTAGCGGGAGGATAACGGCCTACAATGAGCAGTTCTTC
-,TRBJ2-7,-,TRBV20-1,CSASRLGRGSSYEQYF,TGCAGTGCTAGCCGCTTGGGTCGGGGGAGCTCCTACGAGCAGTACTTC
-,TRBJ1-2,many,TRBV28,CASTLSGKGHGYTF,TGTGCCAGCACACTTTCGGGGAAGGGGCATGGCTACACCTTC
TRBD1,TRBJ2-7,many,TRBV12-3/TRBV12-4,CASSQGQGAVYEQYF,TGTGCCAGCAGTCAAGGACAGGGGGCCGTCTACGAGCAGTACTTC
TRBD1,TRBJ1-2,many,TRBV18,CASSPPAGTGGFGYTF,TGTGCCAGCTCACCTCCTGCCGGGACAGGGGGTTTTGGCTACACCTTC
-,TRBJ2-7,-,TRBV11-2,CASSPTDYVTGTGNEQYF,TGTGCCAGCAGCCCTACCGACTATGTAACAGGGACGGGGAACGAGCAGTACTTC
-,TRBJ1-3,-,TRBV6-1,CASRDYGNTIYF,TGTGCCAGCAGGGACTATGGAAACACCATATATTTT
-,TRBJ2-7,many,TRBV10-3,CAISEKGGGGGYEQYF,TGTGCCATCAGTGAAAAAGGTGGGGGTGGGGGCTACGAGCAGTACTTC
-,TRBJ2-5,many,TRBV14,CASSQGGQTQYF,TGTGCCAGCAGCCAAGGTGGTCAGACCCAGTACTTC
-,TRBJ2-7,many,TRBV3-1,CASSVNPTSTYEQYF,TGTGCCAGCAGCGTAAACCCGACCTCTACCTACGAGCAGTACTTC
TRBD1,TRBJ2-7,few,TRBV5-1,CASSLLTQGDNEQYF,TGCGCCAGCAGCCTACTAACACAGGGGGATAACGAGCAGTACTTC
-,TRBJ1-3,medium-sized,TRBV11-1,CASSRTQLSGNTIYF,TGTGCCAGCAGCAGGACACAGCTCTCTGGAAACACCATATATTTT
-,TRBJ2-1,few,TRBV12-3/TRBV12-4,CASSPTVDEQFF,TGTGCCAGCAGTCCCACGGTCGATGAGCAGTTCTTC
-,TRBJ1-6,-,TRBV6-5,CASSYSYSSYNSPLHF,TGTGCCAGCAGTTACTCGTACAGCTCCTATAATTCACCCCTCCACTTT
TRBD1,TRBJ2-7,medium-sized,TRBV3-1,CASSQVAGQDYEQYF,TGTGCCAGCAGCCAAGTAGCAGGACAGGATTACGAGCAGTACTTC
TRBD2,TRBJ2-7,-,TRBV19,CASSMTGLAGRDEQYF,TGTGCCAGTAGTATGACGGGACTAGCGGGACGTGACGAGCAGTACTTC
TRBD1,TRBJ1-3,-,TRBV5-5,CASRETGIGNTLYF,TGTGCCAGCAGGGAGACAGGGATCGGAAACACATTATATTTT
TRBD2,TRBJ2-5,-,TRBV3-1,CASSQGLAGFRQTQYF,TGTGCCAGCAGCCAAGGACTAGCGGGCTTTAGACAGACCCAGTACTTC
-,TRBJ1-1,-,TRBV3-1,CASSQVGRATEAFF,TGTGCCAGCAGCCAAGTAGGGAGGGCCACTGAAGCTTTCTTT
-,TRBJ2-2,-,TRBV6-4,CASSDSEGGGELFF,TGTGCCAGCAGTGACTCTGAGGGTGGCGGGGAGCTGTTTTTT